One sample yielded the 18 T cell receptor beta chains listed below, sequenced in a study of shared clonotypes between healthy human individuals (dated by TCRdb to 2018 to 2020). Receptors were amplified or captured by the immunoSEQ multiplex PCR assay. As stored in TCRdb, this immuneACCESS dataset retains in-frame rearrangements with V and J assigned. A fraction of the clones does not appear; measured against another copy, unresolved V genes explain less than half of the discrepancy, and the remainder lacks a known reason. For this sample the table gives about 2.1 million clones, of which about 93% were detected only once. More than 1.5% of the sample belongs to the ten largest clones. CD8 naive samples were obtained by positive selection for CCR7 among CD45RO-negative cells, yielding a CD45RA+CCR7+ population from which TemRA cells were excluded. The sample was naive CD8+ T cells from PBMCs. The sample's cell subset or site label, decoded: CD45RA+CCR7+. The receptors originated from a man younger than 35 in good health. Some clones in this sample may be carry-over from other donors' samples.

This clone was seen a handful of times. The sample has other DNA sequences that encode this CDR3 too. CDR3 loop: CASSLASYGYTF. In DNA, the CDR3 is TGTGCCAGCAGCTTGGCTAGCTATGGCTACACCTTC. The gene calls are TRBV5-6 and TRBJ1-2; D is unresolved. Germline V gene lookup returns CDR1 SGHDT and CDR2 YYEEEE. Between the trimmed V and J ends, which lost 0 bases and 4 bases, there was a span of 4 bases. The CDR3 has 12 residues.

In this sample, this clone turned up once. The V call is TRBV11-1, the J call TRBJ2-1; no definite D call. Looked up from germline, CDR1 is SGHAT and CDR2 is FQDESV (reference sequence). V dropped 0 bases and J dropped 5 bases, with 11 bases sitting between them. The CDR3 runs to 15 residues. Here the CDR3 DNA reads TGTGCCAGCAGCTTAGCTCGGTTTGTGGACAATGAGCAGTTCTTC. Translated: CASSLARFVDNEQFF.

The chain employs TRBV5-1 and TRBJ2-3, with a weak D call TRBD1 (6 bases). Trimming pared 3 bases from V and 2 bases from J, leaving 16 bases between. This CDR3 has 16 amino acids. CDR1 is SGHRS, CDR2 YFSETQ, per germline. The CDR3 here is CASSSGQKRTTDTQYF. The CDR3 DNA reads as TGCGCCAGCAGCTCCGGACAGAAAAGAACCACAGATACGCAGTATTTT.

This clone appeared a single time. This chain links TRBV27 with TRBJ2-7; the match to TRBD2 covers 16 bases. The CDR3 is 17 residues long. V lost 6 bases to trimming and J lost 4 bases; unmatched junction nucleotides: 9. The V gene's germline CDR1 is MNHEY and CDR2 SMNVEV (reference sequence). CDR3 DNA sequence: TGTGCCAGCAGCTGGGGACTAGCGGGAGGGGAGTATTACGAGCAGTACTTC. It yields the protein CASSWGLAGGEYYEQYF.

CDR3 nucleotide sequence: TGTGCCAGCAGTTTTTCGGTAGTCTACAATGAGCAGTTCTTC. Encoded protein: CASSFSVVYNEQFF. This chain uses TRBV6-1 with TRBJ2-1; D is unclear. The CDR3 has 14 residues. The germline V gene encodes CDR1 MNHNS and CDR2 SASEGT. V was shortened by 5 bases and J by 3 bases, with 11 bases between the two germline ends.

A note on this clone: Other DNA variants within this sample encode the same CDR3. The rearrangement joins TRBV7-8 to TRBJ2-7; 8 nucleotides line up with TRBD2. The CDR3 is 14 amino acids. Germline V gene data show CDR1 as SGHVS and CDR2 as FQNEAQ. Trimming cost V 5 bases and J 3 bases; bases outside gene matches: 6. CDR3: CASSLGSGNYEQYF. In DNA, the CDR3 is TGTGCCAGCAGCCTAGGTAGCGGGAACTACGAGCAGTACTTC.

This clone was counted between two and nine times. Other DNA sequences in the same sample also yield this CDR3. The V call is TRBV5-1, the J call TRBJ1-2; no firm D call. Germline CDR1 is SGHRS and CDR2 is YFSETQ. The CDR3 spans 12 residues. V was shortened by 0 bases and J by 8 bases, with 8 bases between the two germline ends. The CDR3 here is CASSLAGGGYTF. CDR3 DNA: TGCGCCAGCAGCTTGGCAGGAGGCGGCTACACCTTC.

V usage is TRBV27 and J usage is TRBJ2-7; TRBD2 is a possible D gene (6 bases). Germline lookup yields CDR1 MNHEY and CDR2 SMNVEV (reference sequence). The CDR3 runs 12 residues. Trimming stripped 7 bases from V and 9 bases from J, with 16 bases between. CDR3 in DNA: TGTGCCAGCATAGGACGGCCCGGGGGGCAGTACTTC. It specifies CASIGRPGGQYF.

This rearrangement joins TRBV30 to TRBJ2-5; D possibly uses TRBD1 or TRBD2 (5 bases each). The V gene's germline CDR1 is GTSNPN and CDR2 SVGIG (reference sequence). The germline V and J ends were trimmed by 1 base and 3 bases, with 9 bases remaining between them. CDR3 length: 13 amino acids. CDR3 protein: CAWSGDVKETQYF. The CDR3 DNA reads as TGTGCCTGGAGTGGGGACGTCAAAGAGACCCAGTACTTC.

The gene calls are TRBV9 and TRBJ1-4; weak D call: TRBD1 (5 bases). This CDR3 is built from 16 residues. Germline CDR1 is SGDLS and CDR2 is YYNGEE. Trimming cost V 0 bases and J 8 bases, with 17 bases left between them. The CDR3: CASSVATGTASEKLFF. CDR3 DNA sequence: TGTGCCAGCAGCGTAGCTACCGGGACGGCTTCCGAAAAACTGTTTTTT.

The genes are TRBV7-8 and TRBJ2-7; TRBD2 is a possible D gene (5 bases). V was cut by 2 bases and J by 5 bases, with 25 bases left in between. The CDR3 totals 18 residues. Germline V lookup: CDR1 SGHVS, CDR2 FQNEAQ. This CDR3 reads CASSLKGGAVPTLHEQYF. The DNA for the CDR3 is TGTGCCAGCAGCTTAAAGGGTGGAGCGGTCCCGACCCTCCACGAGCAGTACTTC.

The chain employs TRBV13 and TRBJ2-1; 8 bases line up with TRBD1. J was trimmed by 12 bases and V by 3 bases; bases with no gene match: 4. The CDR3 length is 12 residues. Germline values: CDR1 PRHDT, CDR2 FYEKMQ (reference sequence). Here the CDR3 DNA reads TGTGCCAGCAGCTTGGACAGGGTGAGGCAGTTCTTC. This sequence encodes CASSLDRVRQFF.

The chain has TRBV15 and TRBJ2-1; 11 bases align to TRBD2. J gave up 6 bases and V 0 bases, and 1 base lay outside the gene matches. This CDR3 is 15 amino acids long. The germline gives CDR1 LNHNV, CDR2 YYDKDF (reference sequence). The CDR3 bases are TGTGCCACCAGCAGAGAGACTAGCGGGGTCAATGAGCAGTTCTTC. Translation: CATSRETSGVNEQFF.

The chain links TRBV7-2 to TRBJ2-2, with TRBD2 as a possible D gene (5 bases). The CDR3 extends over 13 amino acids. Between the trimmed V and J ends, which lost 7 bases and 7 bases, there was a span of 13 bases. Germline V gene sequence: CDR1 SGHTA, CDR2 FQGNSA. This CDR3 is CASTSGYLGELFF. CDR3 in DNA: TGTGCCAGCACCTCGGGGTACCTCGGGGAGCTGTTTTTT. Based on the CDR3 plus reference TRBV7-2 and TRBJ2-2, the full variable domain is GAGVSQSPSNKVTEKGKDVELRCDPISGHTALYWYRQSLGQGLEFLIYFQGNSAPDKSGLPSDRFSAERTGGSVSTLTIQRTQQEDSAVYLCASTSGYLGELFFGEGSRLTVL.

A single count supports this clone. The V call is TRBV29-1, the J call TRBJ2-5; D remains ambiguous. The J call may be incorrect, as the DNA end agrees better with TRBJ2-7. Germline CDR1 is SQVTM and CDR2 is ANQGSEA. The CDR3 loop spans 13 amino acids. The CDR3 DNA follows: TGCAGCGTTGAAGATCCGGCCAGCTACGAGCAGTACTTC. Its translation is CSVEDPASYEQYF.

Concerning this clone: Other DNA sequences from this sample encode an identical CDR3 as well. This chain connects TRBV2 to TRBJ2-7; no reliable D call. The CDR3 runs to 10 residues. Trimming removed 4 bases at V and 7 bases at J, with 5 bases between. Germline assignment: CDR1 SNHLY and CDR2 FYNNEI. The CDR3 here is CASSGAEQYF. CDR3 coding DNA: TGTGCCAGCAGTGGTGCGGAGCAGTACTTC.

The chain couples TRBV28 to TRBJ1-5; D not resolved. Trimming took off 6 bases at V and 0 bases at J, with 12 bases between the two ends. Germline CDR1 is MDHEN and CDR2 is SYDVKM. This CDR3 region has 15 residues. CDR3 DNA: TGTGCCAGCAGCCCGGGGAGGTATAGCAATCAGCCCCAGCATTTT. This codes for CASSPGRYSNQPQHF.

The genes are TRBV27 and TRBJ2-7; D possibly matches TRBD1 or TRBD2 (7 bases each). Germline V gene sequence: CDR1 MNHEY, CDR2 SMNVEV (reference sequence). Trimming shortened V by 1 base and J by 2 bases, and 18 bases separated the two germline ends. There are 17 residues in the CDR3. CDR3 bases: TGTGCCAGCAGTTTATTGGGATGGGAGGGGGCGGCCTACGAGCAGTACTTC. Protein sequence: CASSLLGWEGAAYEQYF.